The 21 T cell receptor beta chains below were found in one sample sequenced in a study of cytomegalovirus exposure and HLA in healthy donors. In the PCR, 60 Vbeta and 13 Jbeta primers were used. Sequencing used immunoSEQ multiplex PCR; TCRdb keeps in-frame clones, though not all of them. The sample lists approximately 170,000 clones, over 75% occurring once. Sequencing input: PBMCs. These receptors were taken from a male donor in good health and CMV-seronegative.

This clone has just one count. The V and J genes are TRBV14 and TRBJ1-4; D gene ambiguous. The CDR3 is 16 amino acids. CDR1 SGHDN and CDR2 FVKESK come from the germline V gene. The ends were cut back, 4 bases at V and 4 bases at J, with 16 bases in the middle. The DNA for the CDR3 is TGTGCCAGCAGCCCTAATTACAGCAATTTTAATGAAAAACTGTTTTTT. This gives the protein CASSPNYSNFNEKLFF.

This sequence joins TRBV30 and TRBJ1-3; unclear D gene. Per the germline V gene, CDR1 is GTSNPN and CDR2 is SVGIG (reference sequence). The germline V and J ends were trimmed by 3 bases and 0 bases, with 15 bases remaining between them. This CDR3 contains 16 residues. This CDR3 reads CAWSHPVTASGNTIYF. CDR3 coding DNA: TGTGCCTGGAGCCACCCCGTCACTGCCTCTGGAAACACCATATATTTT. Full variable domain (rest looked up from reference TRBV30 and TRBJ1-3): SQTIHQWPATLVQPVGSPLSLECTVEGTSNPNLYWYRQAAGRGLQLLFYSVGIGQISSEVPQNLSASRPQDRQFILSSKKLLLSDSGFYLCAWSHPVTASGNTIYFGEGSWLTVV.

The rearrangement joins TRBV6-1 to TRBJ1-2, with a tentative D call TRBD1 (6 bases). The CDR3 has 12 amino acids. Germline V gene sequence: CDR1 MNHNS, CDR2 SASEGT. The V and J ends lost 4 bases and 5 bases respectively, with 8 bases between them. The DNA of the CDR3 is TGTGCCAGCAGTGGAAGGGGGTATGGCTACACCTTC. Its translation is CASSGRGYGYTF.

This chain links TRBV6-5 with TRBJ1-1, with no clear D. Looked up from germline, CDR1 is MNHEY and CDR2 is SVGAGI. This CDR3 region has 14 residues. V was cut by 4 bases and J by 1 base, with 10 bases left in between. The CDR3 is CASSLTQANTEAFF. In DNA, the CDR3 is TGTGCCAGCAGTTTAACTCAGGCGAACACTGAAGCTTTCTTT.

The J gene is TRBJ2-7, the V gene TRBV7-9; 9 bases are shared with TRBD1. Losses at the gene ends were 4 bases for V and 9 bases for J; bases not matched to a gene: 10. This CDR3 comprises 14 residues. Germline CDR1 reads SEHNR; CDR2 reads FQNEAQ (reference sequence). The CDR3 bases are TGTGCCAGCAGCTCTCCGGGACAGGGCGATTTGCAGTACTTC. Translation: CASSSPGQGDLQYF.

In its sample, this clone was seen once. V usage is TRBV5-1 and J usage is TRBJ2-7; TRBD1 matches at 8 bases. CDR1 is SGHRS and CDR2 is YFSETQ in the germline V gene. This CDR3 has 18 amino acids. V gave up 0 bases and J gave up 1 base; unmatched junction bases: 12. CDR3 nucleotide sequence: TGCGCCAGCAGCTTGGGACCCCAGGGGGCGATTAAATCCTACGAGCAGTACTTC. Translating it yields CASSLGPQGAIKSYEQYF.

This rearrangement joins TRBV18 to TRBJ1-1; D unresolved. CDR3 size: 13 residues. Trimming removed 3 bases at V and 6 bases at J, with 11 bases between. The germline V gene has CDR1 KGHSH and CDR2 LQKENI. CDR3 sequence reads: CASSPGVSAEAFF. Here the CDR3 DNA reads TGTGCCAGCTCACCGGGAGTGTCCGCTGAAGCTTTCTTT. Filled out from reference TRBV18 and TRBJ1-1, the complete variable domain reads NAGVMQNPRHLVRRRGQEARLRCSPMKGHSHVYWYRQLPEEGLKFMVYLQKENIIDESGMPKERFSAEFPKEGPSILRIQQVVRGDSAAYFCASSPGVSAEAFFGQGTRLTVV.

The chain carries TRBV30 and TRBJ1-6; 9 bases align to TRBD1. Germline CDR1 GTSNPN, CDR2 SVGIG (reference sequence). CDR3 length equals 14 residues. After removal of 4 bases from V and 5 bases from J, the junction contained 3 bases not matched to a gene. The CDR3 sequence is CAWIRTGDNSPLHF. CDR3 DNA sequence: TGTGCCTGGATAAGGACAGGGGATAATTCACCCCTCCACTTT.

This clone was seen a single time. The CDR3: CASSPRDRDYEQYF. As DNA, the CDR3 is TGTGCCAGCAGTCCCCGGGACAGGGACTACGAGCAGTACTTC. The rearrangement links TRBV6-5 to TRBJ2-7, with 9 bases aligning to TRBD1. The junction had 5 bases not matched to a gene; V was cut back by 5 bases and J by 3 bases. Germline lookup yields CDR1 MNHEY and CDR2 SVGAGI. This CDR3 is 14 amino acids long.

The rearrangement joins TRBV6-5 to TRBJ2-1; 9 nucleotides match TRBD2. The CDR3 sequence is 15 residues long. Looked up from germline, CDR1 is MNHEY and CDR2 is SVGAGI. Trimming removed 6 bases from V and 3 bases from J; junction bases left unmatched: 6. The CDR3 DNA reads as TGTGCCAGCAGGGGCGGGGGGGCGGGCTACAATGAGCAGTTCTTC. Amino acids: CASRGGGAGYNEQFF.

The chain combines TRBV6-1 with TRBJ1-1; D possibly corresponds to TRBD1 (5 bases). Germline CDR1 and CDR2: MNHNS and SASEGT. Deletions cut 4 bases from V and 2 bases from J, with 11 bases between. This CDR3 has 14 residues. CDR3 protein: CASSVGGGNTEAFF. The CDR3 DNA reads TGTGCCAGCAGTGTGGGGGGGGGTAACACTGAAGCTTTCTTT.

This clone was found once. The V and J genes are TRBV4-1 and TRBJ2-2, with a weak D call TRBD1 (7 bases). The CDR3 runs to 15 residues. V was cut by 4 bases and J by 7 bases, with 16 bases left in between. Germline V gives CDR1 MGHRA, CDR2 YSYEKL. The CDR3 loop is CASSLAEGAVGELFF. The CDR3 DNA sequence: TGCGCCAGCAGCCTCGCGGAGGGGGCTGTCGGGGAGCTGTTTTTT.

The rearrangement links TRBV7-6 to TRBJ1-6; D gene uncertain. This CDR3 has 14 amino acids. The germline V gene has CDR1 SGHVS and CDR2 FNYEAQ. V lost 1 base to trimming and J lost 7 bases, with 8 bases between them. CDR3 nucleotide sequence: TGTGCCAGCAGCTTAGTGGCACGCAATTCACCCCTCCACTTT. Its translation: CASSLVARNSPLHF.

The gene calls are TRBV2 and TRBJ2-6, with D maybe TRBD1 (5 bases). With 2 bases removed from V and 0 bases from J, the gap between germline ends came to 20 bases. Germline V gene data show CDR1 as SNHLY and CDR2 as FYNNEI. This CDR3 has 20 amino acids. CDR3 region: CASSEPRRARAFSGANVLTF. In DNA, the CDR3 is TGTGCCAGCAGTGAACCTCGAAGGGCCAGGGCCTTCTCTGGGGCCAACGTCCTGACTTTC.

The sample holds a few counts of this clone. This rearrangement joins TRBV19 to TRBJ2-5; D is ambiguous. V shed 5 bases and J shed 2 bases, with 9 bases lying between them. In germline, CDR1 is LNHDA, CDR2 SQIVND (reference sequence). This CDR3 region has 13 residues. The CDR3 sequence: CASSLSRQETQYF. CDR3 in DNA: TGTGCCAGTAGTTTGTCCAGGCAAGAGACCCAGTACTTC.

The V call is TRBV5-1, the J call TRBJ2-2, with 8 bases that match TRBD1. J lost 3 bases, V lost 0 bases, and 4 bases had no gene match. Germline V gene sequence: CDR1 SGHRS, CDR2 YFSETQ. There are 16 residues in the CDR3. CDR3 sequence (DNA): TGCGCCAGCAGCTTGGAGGACAGGGCGTACACCGGGGAGCTGTTTTTT. Translated, it gives CASSLEDRAYTGELFF.

The chain carries TRBV19 and TRBJ2-3, with 14 positions matching TRBD2. From germline, CDR1 is LNHDA and CDR2 SQIVND (reference sequence). This CDR3 spans 16 amino acids. The junction had 2 bases not matched to a gene; V was cut back by 6 bases and J by 0 bases. CDR3 loop: CASRRTSGGSTDTQYF. The CDR3 nucleotides read TGTGCCAGTAGGCGGACTAGCGGGGGGAGCACAGATACGCAGTATTTT.

The CDR3 DNA sequence: TGCAGCGTTGAAGAGGCGGGGGTGAACACCGGGGAGCTGTTTTTT. Its protein is CSVEEAGVNTGELFF. The rearrangement links TRBV29-1 to TRBJ2-2; 7 bases line up with TRBD2. The CDR3 spans 15 residues. Germline V CDR1 and CDR2: SQVTM, ANQGSEA. V dropped 0 bases and J dropped 1; count of bases not matched to a gene: 2.

The rearrangement links TRBV5-4 to TRBJ1-2, with D tentatively TRBD1 (6 bases). Germline V lookup: CDR1 SGHNT, CDR2 YYREEE (reference sequence). Trimming took off 6 bases at V and 2 bases at J, with 14 bases between the two ends. The length of the CDR3 is 14 residues. The CDR3 nucleotides are TGTGCCAGCACCCGAGGGGGGGGGAACTATGGCTACACCTTC. This sequence encodes CASTRGGGNYGYTF.

The V call is TRBV19, the J call TRBJ1-4; D not resolved. From germline, CDR1 is LNHDA and CDR2 SQIVND (reference sequence). Trimming left V 6 bases short and J 5 bases short, with 4 bases between. The CDR3 loop spans 11 amino acids. For the CDR3, the DNA is TGTGCCAGTAGCCTCAATGAAAAACTGTTTTTT. Its translation: CASSLNEKLFF.

The chain carries TRBV7-2 and TRBJ1-2; D is perhaps TRBD1 (5 bases). Germline V gene data show CDR1 as SGHTA and CDR2 as FQGNSA. V was cut by 0 bases and J by 1 base, with 12 bases left in between. The length of the CDR3 is 16 residues. CDR3 DNA: TGTGCCAGCAGCTTAGCGGAGGGACGGATTAACTATGGCTACACCTTC. Protein product: CASSLAEGRINYGYTF.